Below are 16 T cell receptor beta chains sequenced from a single sample in a study of CD8 T cells in ankylosing spondylitis. TCRdb used MiXCR to reprocess the 5' RACE reads, holding one entry per CDR3 protein. The sample lists 150,000 to 200,000 distinct CDR3 sequences, 10% to 15% seen once, with approximately 10% in the top ten. The sample comprised blood, either unsorted or a sorted T cell fraction (not recorded which). The receptors were sampled from a female donor with ankylosing spondylitis or in good health (not recorded which).

This clonotype has only a few counts. The rearrangement joins TRBV27 to TRBJ2-5; 9 bases fit TRBD2. Germline CDR1 and CDR2: MNHEY and SMNVEV (reference sequence). The V gene end was trimmed by 2 bases and the J gene end by 4 bases; junction bases not matched to a gene: 2. This CDR3 region has 14 residues. The CDR3 bases are TGTGCCAGCAGTTTAGGCGGGAGGGCAGAGACCCAGTACTTC. This gives the protein CASSLGGRAETQYF.

There are many counts of this clonotype. CDR3 in amino acids: CASIATSPYSDTQYF. The CDR3 DNA reads as TGTGCCAGCATCGCGACTAGCCCCTATTCAGATACGCAGTATTTT. The rearrangement joins TRBV12-3 or TRBV12-4 to TRBJ2-3; TRBD2 aligns across 7 bases. V was clipped by 7 bases and J by 4 bases; unmatched bases: 11. CDR3 length equals 15 residues.

This clonotype has at least ten counts. The genes are TRBV24-1 and TRBJ2-1; TRBD2 agrees at 12 bases. Germline V gene lookup returns CDR1 KGHDR and CDR2 SFDVKD. The length of the CDR3 is 14 residues. After removal of 7 bases from V and 6 bases from J, the junction contained 3 bases not matched to a gene. Written as DNA, the CDR3 is TGTGCCACCAGAGGGACTAGCGGGTCCAATGAGCAGTTCTTC. Protein product: CATRGTSGSNEQFF.

This clonotype showed up many times. This chain links TRBV24-1 with TRBJ2-5, with 8 positions matching TRBD2. J gave up 5 bases and V 7 bases, and 5 bases lay outside the gene matches. Germline V gene sequence: CDR1 KGHDR, CDR2 SFDVKD. The CDR3 spans 13 residues. For the CDR3, the DNA is TGTGCCACCAGGGGACTAGGGGCCGAGACCCAGTACTTC. As protein: CATRGLGAETQYF.

This clonotype was detected a few times. The chain couples TRBV11-2 to TRBJ2-1; D is unresolved. V was trimmed by 5 bases and J by 2 bases, leaving 16 bases between them. Germline values: CDR1 SGHAT, CDR2 FQNNGV. This CDR3 region has 16 residues. CDR3 bases: TGTGCCAGCAGCGAGGAGCTCCCAGGCGCCTACAATGAGCAGTTCTTC. This codes for CASSEELPGAYNEQFF.

The chain's CDR3 is CASSLTVYTGELFF. DNA for the CDR3: TGTGCCAGCAGCCTGACAGTATACACCGGGGAGCTGTTTTTT. The chain links TRBV12-3 or TRBV12-4 to TRBJ2-2; TRBD1 is a possible D gene (5 bases). CDR3 length equals 14 residues. The V gene lost 6 bases and the J gene lost 3 bases, with 11 bases spanning the gap.

This clonotype occurred many times. The rearrangement links TRBV12-3 or TRBV12-4 to TRBJ2-3; D not resolved. Trimming cost V 4 bases and J 4 bases, with 9 bases left between them. The CDR3 covers 13 residues. The CDR3 spells CASSSPNADTQYF. The CDR3 DNA reads TGTGCCAGCAGTTCCCCAAATGCAGATACGCAGTATTTT.

V usage is TRBV7-2 and J usage is TRBJ2-4; the D gene is possibly TRBD2 (6 bases). CDR3 length: 14 amino acids. Trimming removed 5 bases from V and 4 bases from J, with 12 bases in between. The germline V gene has CDR1 SGHTA and CDR2 FQGNSA. In nucleotides, the CDR3 is TGTGCCAGCAGCAGGGAGGCGGTTAAAAACATTCAGTACTTC. Its protein is CASSREAVKNIQYF.

The V and J genes are TRBV29-1 and TRBJ2-5; a weak D match, TRBD2 (5 bases). The germline V gene has CDR1 SQVTM and CDR2 ANQGSEA. V was trimmed by 6 bases and J by 5 bases, leaving 10 bases between them. The CDR3 has 11 amino acids. DNA for the CDR3: TGCAGCGTCGCCGGGAAGGAGACCCAGTACTTC. Protein product: CSVAGKETQYF.

A few counts support this clonotype. The J gene is TRBJ2-7, the V gene TRBV20-1; D is possibly TRBD2 (7 bases). The germline gives CDR1 DFQATT, CDR2 SNEGSKA (reference sequence). CDR3 length equals 12 residues. Trimming took 3 bases from V and 7 from J, leaving 13 bases between them. CDR3 protein: CSASGGAGEQYF. For the CDR3, the DNA is TGCAGTGCTAGTGGGGGGGCTGGAGAGCAGTACTTC.

There are many counts of this clonotype. The chain is built from TRBV7-3 and TRBJ1-2, with a weak D call TRBD1 (5 bases). The ends were cut back, 2 bases at V and 0 bases at J, with 10 bases in the middle. The CDR3 spans 15 residues. The V gene's germline CDR1 is SGHTA and CDR2 FQGTGA. The CDR3 DNA sequence: TGTGCCAGCAGCTTAGTCGCAGGGTCTAACTATGGCTACACCTTC. It translates to CASSLVAGSNYGYTF.

This clonotype was seen ten or more times. The V gene is TRBV5-1, the J gene TRBJ2-1; unclear D gene. The CDR3 is 16 residues long. CDR1 is SGHRS and CDR2 is YFSETQ in the germline V gene. V lost 0 bases, J lost 4 bases, and 14 bases lay in between. CDR3 protein: CASSLAGPPVYNEQFF. As DNA, the CDR3 is TGCGCCAGCAGCTTGGCGGGCCCCCCGGTATACAATGAGCAGTTCTTC.

This chain joins TRBV19 and TRBJ2-6; tentative D call: TRBD2 (6 bases). Germline V lookup: CDR1 LNHDA, CDR2 SQIVND (reference sequence). The CDR3 runs to 16 residues. Trimming cost V 4 bases and J 0 bases, with 10 bases left between them. In DNA, the CDR3 is TGTGCCAGTAGTACCGCGGGGCTCTCTGGGGCCAACGTCCTGACTTTC. Amino acids: CASSTAGLSGANVLTF.

The chain joins TRBV7-9 to TRBJ2-5; a weak D match, TRBD2 (5 bases). V was pared by 4 bases and J by 2 bases, with 14 bases between. This CDR3 region has 15 residues. The germline CDR1 and CDR2 sequences are SEHNR and FQNEAQ (reference sequence). The CDR3 region is CASSSPNTRQETQYF. As DNA, the CDR3 is TGTGCCAGCAGCTCCCCAAACACTAGGCAAGAGACCCAGTACTTC.

This clonotype was seen a few times. The chain uses TRBV29-1 and TRBJ2-7; unclear D gene. The CDR3 runs 15 residues. The germline CDR1 and CDR2 sequences are SQVTM and ANQGSEA. V lost 3 bases, J lost 7 bases, and 22 bases lay in between. CDR3 nucleotide sequence: TGCAGCGTTGAGCTGGTCCTACGGCGGACCAAGGAGCAGTACTTC. Protein sequence: CSVELVLRRTKEQYF.

In its sample, this clonotype was seen many times. The V gene is TRBV20-1, the J gene TRBJ1-2; 9 bases line up with TRBD1. CDR3 length equals 13 residues. The germline V gene encodes CDR1 DFQATT and CDR2 SNEGSKA (reference sequence). Trimming at V came to 4 bases and at J to 5 bases, leaving 5 bases not matched to a gene. This CDR3 is CSATGDREYGYTF. The CDR3 DNA follows: TGCAGTGCTACCGGGGACAGGGAGTATGGCTACACCTTC.